The T cell receptor beta chain under discussion was sequenced for a study of blood T cell repertoires in COVID-19. This clone appeared a few times. The CDR3 has 14 residues. The V gene lost 7 bases and the J gene lost 10 bases, with 25 bases spanning the gap. Germline-derived CDR1 and CDR2 are SQVTM and ANQGSEA. Method: immunoSEQ multiplex PCR; TCRdb's copy keeps in-frame clones and lacks some. This sample has about 61,000 clones; around 85% occur once, and the top ten carry 4.5% to 7%. The sequenced sample consisted of peripheral blood. This TCR derives from a woman in her seventies with acute or convalescent COVID-19. This chain joins TRBV29-1 and TRBJ1-2, with a tentative D call TRBD1 (5 bases). CDR3 nucleotides: TGCAGCGCCTCTGGCGGGGCACCGGCGGTCGACTACACCTTC. Protein sequence: CSASGGAPAVDYTF.